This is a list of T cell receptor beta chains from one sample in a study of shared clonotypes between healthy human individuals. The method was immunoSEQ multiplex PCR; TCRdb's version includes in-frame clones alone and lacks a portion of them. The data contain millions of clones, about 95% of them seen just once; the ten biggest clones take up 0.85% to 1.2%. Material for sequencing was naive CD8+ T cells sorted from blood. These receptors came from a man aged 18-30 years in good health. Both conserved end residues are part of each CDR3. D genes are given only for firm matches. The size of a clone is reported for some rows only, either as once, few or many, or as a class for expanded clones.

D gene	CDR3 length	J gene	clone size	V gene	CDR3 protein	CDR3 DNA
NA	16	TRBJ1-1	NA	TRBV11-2	CASSFRYTISNTEAFF	TGTGCCAGCAGCTTCCGATACACAATTTCGAACACTGAAGCTTTCTTT
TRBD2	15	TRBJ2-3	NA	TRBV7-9	CASSLADYPSDTQYF	TGTGCCAGCAGCCTAGCGGACTATCCATCAGATACGCAGTATTTT
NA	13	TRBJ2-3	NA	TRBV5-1	CASSLGGPDTQYF	TGCGCCAGCAGCTTGGGCGGGCCAGATACGCAGTATTTT
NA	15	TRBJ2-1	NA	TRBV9	CASSGRVGSYNEQFF	TGTGCCAGCAGCGGACGGGTAGGGTCCTACAATGAGCAGTTCTTC
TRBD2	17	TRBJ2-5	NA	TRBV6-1	CASSERLAALLQETQYF	TGTGCCAGCAGTGAAAGGCTAGCGGCATTACTACAAGAGACCCAGTACTTC
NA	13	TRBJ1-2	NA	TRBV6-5	CASSLVSGYGYTF	TGTGCCAGCAGTCTGGTGAGTGGCTATGGCTACACCTTC
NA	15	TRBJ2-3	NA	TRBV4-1	CASSQEGSAGDTQYF	TGCGCCAGCAGCCAAGAGGGGAGCGCCGGAGATACGCAGTATTTT
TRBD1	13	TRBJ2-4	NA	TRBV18	CASSSPRTGEVSF	TGTGCCAGCTCATCCCCTCGGACAGGGGAAGTAAGCTTC
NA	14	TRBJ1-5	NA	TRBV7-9	CASSLQGPNQPQHF	TGTGCCAGCAGCTTACAGGGGCCAAATCAGCCCCAGCATTTT
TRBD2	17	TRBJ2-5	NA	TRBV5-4	CASSTGLAGWGQETQYF	TGTGCCAGCAGCACAGGACTAGCGGGGTGGGGCCAAGAGACCCAGTACTTC
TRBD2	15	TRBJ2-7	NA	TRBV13	CASSFGGRDSLEQYF	TGTGCCAGCAGCTTTGGCGGGAGGGATTCTCTGGAGCAGTACTTC
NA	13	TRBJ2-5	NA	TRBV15	CATSRDIGETQYF	TGTGCCACCAGCAGAGATATAGGCGAGACCCAGTACTTC
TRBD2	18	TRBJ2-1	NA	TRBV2	CASSPPYGTSGSWNEQFF	TGTGCCAGCAGTCCACCATACGGGACTAGCGGGTCGTGGAATGAGCAGTTCTTC
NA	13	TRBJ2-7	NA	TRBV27	CASSLNDQGEQYF	TGTGCCAGCAGTTTGAATGATCAGGGGGAGCAGTACTTC
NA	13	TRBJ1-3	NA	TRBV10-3	CACRDNSGNTIYF	TGTGCATGCCGAGATAACTCTGGAAACACCATATATTTT
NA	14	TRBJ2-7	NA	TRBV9	CASSVGQGADEQYF	TGTGCCAGCAGCGTAGGGCAGGGTGCGGATGAGCAGTACTTC
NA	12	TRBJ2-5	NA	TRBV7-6	CASSLLGETQYF	TGTGCCAGCAGCCTCCTAGGGGAGACCCAGTACTTC
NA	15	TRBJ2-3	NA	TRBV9	CASSVVPSSTDTQYF	TGTGCCAGCAGCGTGGTCCCCTCTAGCACAGATACGCAGTATTTT
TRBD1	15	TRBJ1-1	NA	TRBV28	CASSLETGGDTEAFF	TGTGCCAGCAGTTTAGAGACAGGGGGGGACACTGAAGCTTTCTTT
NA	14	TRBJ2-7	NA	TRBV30	CAWNRPGGTYEQYF	TGTGCCTGGAACCGCCCAGGGGGGACCTACGAGCAGTACTTC
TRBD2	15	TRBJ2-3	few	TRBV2	CASSGGTSGTDTQYF	TGTGCCAGCAGTGGAGGGACTAGCGGGACAGATACGCAGTATTTT
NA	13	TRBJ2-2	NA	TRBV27	CASSSPYTGELFF	TGTGCCAGCAGTTCCCCCTACACCGGGGAGCTGTTTTTT
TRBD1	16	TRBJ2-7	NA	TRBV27	CASWHSGTGASYEQYF	TGTGCCAGCTGGCACTCCGGGACAGGGGCTTCCTACGAGCAGTACTTC
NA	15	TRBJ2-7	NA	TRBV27	CASTWGAGSSYEQYF	TGTGCCAGCACCTGGGGGGCGGGAAGCTCCTACGAGCAGTACTTC
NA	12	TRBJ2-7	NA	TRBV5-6	CASSLDGLEQYF	TGTGCCAGCAGCTTAGACGGGCTCGAGCAGTACTTC
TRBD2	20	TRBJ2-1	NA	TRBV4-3	CASSQEALAEQTGSYNEQFF	TGCGCCAGCAGCCAAGAGGCGCTAGCGGAACAGACGGGCTCCTACAATGAGCAGTTCTTC
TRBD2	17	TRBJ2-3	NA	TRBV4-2	CASSPIGTSGGTDTQYF	TGTGCCAGCAGCCCGATAGGGACTAGCGGGGGCACAGATACGCAGTATTTT
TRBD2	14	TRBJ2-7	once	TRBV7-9	CASSFLGGSYEQYF	TGTGCCAGCAGCTTCCTGGGAGGGTCCTACGAGCAGTACTTC
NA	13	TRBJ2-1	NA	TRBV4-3	CASSQLTDNEQFF	TGCGCCAGCAGCCAATTAACGGACAATGAGCAGTTCTTC
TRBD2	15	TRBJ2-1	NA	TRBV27	CASSLDGRAIDEQFF	TGTGCCAGCAGTTTAGACGGGAGGGCCATTGATGAGCAGTTCTTC
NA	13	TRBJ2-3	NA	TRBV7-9	CASSFTASDTQYF	TGTGCCAGCAGCTTTACAGCCTCAGATACGCAGTATTTT
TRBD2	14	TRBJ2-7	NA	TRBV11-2	CASSLAGGTYEQYF	TGTGCCAGCAGCTTAGCGGGGGGAACCTACGAGCAGTACTTC
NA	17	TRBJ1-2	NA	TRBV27	CASSPRDTSFLTMRYTF	TGTGCCAGCAGTCCGCGCGACACATCGTTTCTGACTATGCGGTACACCTTC
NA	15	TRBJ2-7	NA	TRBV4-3	CASSQDVGRRDEQYF	TGCGCCAGCAGCCAAGATGTCGGCAGGCGCGACGAGCAGTACTTC
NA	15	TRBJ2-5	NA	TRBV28	CASSSPSGPIGTQYF	TGTGCCAGCAGCTCACCCTCAGGTCCGATTGGGACCCAGTACTTC
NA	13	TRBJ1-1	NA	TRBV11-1	CASSLGQITEAFF	TGTGCCAGCAGCCTCGGACAGATCACTGAAGCTTTCTTT
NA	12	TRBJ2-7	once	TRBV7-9	CASSQRGSEQYF	TGTGCCAGCAGCCAGAGGGGCTCCGAGCAGTACTTC
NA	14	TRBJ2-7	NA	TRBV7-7	CASSQGGQSYEQYF	TGTGCTAGCAGCCAAGGTGGACAGTCCTACGAGCAGTACTTC
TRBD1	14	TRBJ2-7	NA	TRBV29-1	CSAQTGGAPYEQYF	TGCAGCGCCCAGACAGGGGGCGCCCCTTACGAGCAGTACTTC
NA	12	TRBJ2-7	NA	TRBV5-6	CASSLAGPEQYF	TGTGCCAGCAGCTTGGCGGGGCCCGAGCAGTACTTC
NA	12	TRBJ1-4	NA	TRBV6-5	CASSPIGEKLFF	TGTGCCAGCAGCCCTATCGGGGAAAAACTGTTTTTT
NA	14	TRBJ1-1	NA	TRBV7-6	CASSNETSGTEAFF	TGTGCCAGCAGCAATGAAACGAGTGGAACTGAAGCTTTCTTT
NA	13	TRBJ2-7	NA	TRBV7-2	CASSWGASYEQYF	TGTGCCAGCAGTTGGGGGGCGTCCTACGAGCAGTACTTC
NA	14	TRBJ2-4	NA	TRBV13	CASSPRDAKNIQYF	TGTGCCAGCAGCCCCAGAGACGCCAAAAACATTCAGTACTTC
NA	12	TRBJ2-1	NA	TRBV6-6	CASTASLYEQFF	TGTGCCAGCACCGCTAGTCTGTATGAGCAGTTCTTC
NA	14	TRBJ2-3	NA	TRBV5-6	CASSAADSGDTQYF	TGTGCCAGCAGCGCGGCCGACAGTGGGGATACGCAGTATTTT
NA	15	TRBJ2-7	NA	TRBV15	CATSRAWEGEYEQYF	TGTGCCACCAGCAGAGCGTGGGAGGGGGAGTACGAGCAGTACTTC
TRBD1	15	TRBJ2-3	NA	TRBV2	CASKPGGWRGDTQYF	TGTGCCAGCAAGCCAGGGGGATGGCGAGGCGATACGCAGTATTTT
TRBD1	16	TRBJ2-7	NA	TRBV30	CAWSPPWTGRSYEQYF	TGTGCCTGGAGTCCGCCTTGGACAGGGCGTTCCTACGAGCAGTACTTC
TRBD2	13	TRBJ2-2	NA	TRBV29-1	CSVEEGLTGELFF	TGCAGCGTTGAAGAGGGACTAACCGGGGAGCTGTTTTTT
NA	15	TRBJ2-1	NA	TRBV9	CASSPPTSSYNEQFF	TGTGCCAGCAGCCCCCCCACGAGCTCCTACAATGAGCAGTTCTTC
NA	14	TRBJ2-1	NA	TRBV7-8	CASSLWDSNNEQFF	TGTGCCAGCAGCCTTTGGGACTCCAACAATGAGCAGTTCTTC
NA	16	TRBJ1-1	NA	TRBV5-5	CASSLWWEAANTEAFF	TGTGCCAGCAGCTTGTGGTGGGAGGCAGCGAACACTGAAGCTTTCTTT
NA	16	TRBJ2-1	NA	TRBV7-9	CASSLNSAGASNEQFF	TGTGCCAGCAGCTTAAACTCGGCGGGGGCCTCCAATGAGCAGTTCTTC